The present T cell receptor beta chain was sequenced within a study of neurological immune-mediated disorders. Broader study findings: Private repertoires in all groups were suggested by the absence of shared CDR3 amino acid sequences among expanded clones across subjects.

5'RACE employing 10-nucleotide random UMIs yielded the cDNA. The yield of each sequencing run was over 170 million TCR-beta sequences from 15-18 subjects. Using its own MiXCR run on the 5' RACE reads, TCRdb lists one record per CDR3 protein. The sample consists of some 60,000 distinct CDR3 sequences, over 8.5% of them appearing once. As to time point: longitudinal time-point 1 (baseline). There are a few counts of this clonotype. What it recognizes is unknown. Given a much more abundant clone one base away, this may be a read error. The sequencing sample was made of PBMCs. The receptor was derived from a male donor with HTLV-1-associated myelopathy (HAM/TSP).

The CDR3 here is CASSAAPRNNEQFF. Written as DNA, the CDR3 is TGTGCCAGCAGTGCGGCGCCCCGCAACAATGAGCAGTTCTTC. This chain uses TRBV6-2 or TRBV6-3 with TRBJ2-1; D is undetermined. Germline V gives CDR1 MNHEY, CDR2 SVGEGT. This CDR3 is built from 14 residues. V was pared by 5 bases and J by 5 bases, with 13 bases between.